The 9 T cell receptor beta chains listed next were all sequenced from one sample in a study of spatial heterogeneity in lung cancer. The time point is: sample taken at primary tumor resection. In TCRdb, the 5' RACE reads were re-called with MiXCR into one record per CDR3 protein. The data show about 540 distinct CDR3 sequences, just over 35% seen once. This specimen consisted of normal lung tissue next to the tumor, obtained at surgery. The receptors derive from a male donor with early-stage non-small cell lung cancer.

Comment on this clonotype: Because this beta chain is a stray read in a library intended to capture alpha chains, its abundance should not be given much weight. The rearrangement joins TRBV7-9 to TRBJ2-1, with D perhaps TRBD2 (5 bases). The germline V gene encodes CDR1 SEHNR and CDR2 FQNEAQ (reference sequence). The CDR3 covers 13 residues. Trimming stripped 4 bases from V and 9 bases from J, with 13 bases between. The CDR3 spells CASSSSKSGEQFF. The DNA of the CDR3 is TGTGCCAGCAGCTCCAGCAAGAGCGGTGAGCAGTTCTTC.

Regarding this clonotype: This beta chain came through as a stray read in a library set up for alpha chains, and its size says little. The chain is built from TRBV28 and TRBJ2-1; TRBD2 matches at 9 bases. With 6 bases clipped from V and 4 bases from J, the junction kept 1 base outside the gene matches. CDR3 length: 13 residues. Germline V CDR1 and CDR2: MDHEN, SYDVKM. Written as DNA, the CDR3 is TGTGCCAGCAGGACTAGCGGTTACAATGAGCAGTTCTTC. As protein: CASRTSGYNEQFF.

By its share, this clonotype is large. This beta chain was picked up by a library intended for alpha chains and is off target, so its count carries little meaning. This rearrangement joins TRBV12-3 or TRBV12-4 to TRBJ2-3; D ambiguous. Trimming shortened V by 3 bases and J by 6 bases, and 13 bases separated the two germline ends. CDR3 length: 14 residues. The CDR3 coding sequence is TGTGCCAGCAGTTTTGCAGTGTTCGGGGATACGCAGTATTTT. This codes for CASSFAVFGDTQYF.

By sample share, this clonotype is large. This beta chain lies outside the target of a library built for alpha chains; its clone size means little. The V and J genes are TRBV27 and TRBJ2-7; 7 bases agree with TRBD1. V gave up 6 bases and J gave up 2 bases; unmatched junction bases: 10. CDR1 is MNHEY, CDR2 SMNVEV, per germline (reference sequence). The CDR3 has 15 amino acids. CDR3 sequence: CASSATGTVTYEQYF. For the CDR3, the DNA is TGTGCCAGCAGCGCAACCGGGACAGTAACCTACGAGCAGTACTTC.

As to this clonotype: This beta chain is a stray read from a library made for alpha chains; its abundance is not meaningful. CDR3 nucleotide sequence: TGTGCCAGCAGCCAGTTCCAGGGCACCGGGGAGCTGTTTTTT. Translating it yields CASSQFQGTGELFF. The V call is TRBV7-3, the J call TRBJ2-2; TRBD1 might be the D (5 bases). V lost 5 bases, J lost 4 bases, and 11 bases lay in between. The germline CDR1 and CDR2 sequences are SGHTA and FQGTGA. This CDR3 region has 14 residues. Variable domain in full (rest from reference TRBV7-3 and TRBJ2-2): GAGVSQTPSNKVTEKGKYVELRCDPISGHTALYWYRQSLGQGPEFLIYFQGTGAADDSGLPNDRFFAVRPEGSVSTLKIQRTERGDSAVYLCASSQFQGTGELFFGEGSRLTVL.

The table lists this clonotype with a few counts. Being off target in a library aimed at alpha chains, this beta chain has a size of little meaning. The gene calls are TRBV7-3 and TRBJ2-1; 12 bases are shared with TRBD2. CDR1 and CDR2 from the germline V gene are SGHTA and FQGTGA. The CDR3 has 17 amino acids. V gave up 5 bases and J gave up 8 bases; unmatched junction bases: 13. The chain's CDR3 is CASSPQLALAGGYEQFF. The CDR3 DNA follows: TGTGCCAGCAGCCCCCAGCTGGCACTAGCGGGAGGCTATGAGCAGTTCTTC.

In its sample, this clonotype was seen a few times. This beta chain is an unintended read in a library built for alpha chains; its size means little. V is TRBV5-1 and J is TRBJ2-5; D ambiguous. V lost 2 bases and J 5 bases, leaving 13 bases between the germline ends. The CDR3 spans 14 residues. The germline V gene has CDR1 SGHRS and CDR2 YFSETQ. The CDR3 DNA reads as TGCGCCAGCAGCTTCCTAGGACCTGAGGAGACCCAGTACTTC. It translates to CASSFLGPEETQYF.

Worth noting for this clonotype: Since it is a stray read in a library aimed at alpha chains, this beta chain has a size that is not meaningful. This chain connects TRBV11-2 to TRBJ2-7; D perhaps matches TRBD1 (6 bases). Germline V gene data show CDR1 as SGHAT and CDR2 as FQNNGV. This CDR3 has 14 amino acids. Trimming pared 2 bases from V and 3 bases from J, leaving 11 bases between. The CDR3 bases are TGTGCCAGCAGCTTACAACAGGGCCTCTACGAGCAGTACTTC. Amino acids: CASSLQQGLYEQYF.

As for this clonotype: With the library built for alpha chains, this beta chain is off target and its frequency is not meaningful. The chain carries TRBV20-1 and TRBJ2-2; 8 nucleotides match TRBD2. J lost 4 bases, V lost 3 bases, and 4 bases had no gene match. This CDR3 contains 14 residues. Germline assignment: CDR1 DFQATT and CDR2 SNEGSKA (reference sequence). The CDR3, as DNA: TGCAGTGCTAGTCGGAGCGGGGGCACCGGGGAGCTGTTTTTT. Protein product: CSASRSGGTGELFF.